The 6 T cell receptor beta chains below all came from one sample that was sequenced in a study of technical replicates of blood from a few donors. Assay: immunoSEQ multiplex PCR; the TCRdb copy retains only in-frame clones and omits some. The sample contains tens of thousands of clones, roughly 95% of which appear only once. Sequencing used T cells isolated from PBMCs. The receptor source for this set is a human donor in good health.

Details on this clone: An end of the junction differs from the germline gene, which may be a read error. This chain joins TRBV7-7 and TRBJ2-5, with 8 bases aligning to TRBD2. CDR1 SSHAT and CDR2 FNYEAQ come from the germline V gene (reference sequence). The CDR3 length is 15 residues. CDR3 loop: CASSSAGLATETQYF. In DNA form, the CDR3 reads TGTGCTAGCAGCTCCGCAGGACTAGCCACGGAGACCCAGTACTTC.

The chain has TRBV13 and TRBJ1-2; TRBD1 agrees at 11 bases. Germline V gene data show CDR1 as PRHDT and CDR2 as FYEKMQ (reference sequence). Trimming took 5 bases from V and 6 from J; bases not matched to a gene: 14. This CDR3 has 17 amino acids. Here the CDR3 DNA reads TGTGCCAGCAGCCTTGGGCGAGTATCGGGACAGGGGGATGGCTACACCTTC. As protein: CASSLGRVSGQGDGYTF.

The chain uses TRBV6-1 and TRBJ2-5; a weak D match, TRBD2 (6 bases). CDR1 is MNHNS, CDR2 SASEGT, per germline. The V end was cut by 8 bases, the J end by 1 base, with 17 bases between. The CDR3 covers 15 residues. CDR3 coding DNA: TGTGCCAGCGGGCTTACTAGCACTAGCCAAGAGACCCAGTACTTC. This sequence encodes CASGLTSTSQETQYF.

The chain is built from TRBV5-1 and TRBJ1-2; 7 positions agree with TRBD1. V gave up 4 bases and J gave up 4 bases; unmatched junction bases: 4. This CDR3 is built from 13 residues. Germline V gene data show CDR1 as SGHRS and CDR2 as YFSETQ. CDR3 coding DNA: TGCGCCAGCAGCCCCGGGACAGTCTATGGCTACACCTTC. As protein: CASSPGTVYGYTF.

The chain joins TRBV11-3 to TRBJ2-3, with 8 bases that match TRBD2. CDR3 length equals 15 residues. Germline-derived CDR1 and CDR2 are SGHNT and YENEEA. Trimming took 5 bases from V and 3 from J; bases not matched to a gene: 7. The CDR3 region has the DNA TGTGCCAGCAGCCCCGCGGGGGGTATGACAGATACGCAGTATTTT. Residues: CASSPAGGMTDTQYF.

This sequence joins TRBV2 and TRBJ1-4, with unresolved D. CDR1 is SNHLY, CDR2 FYNNEI, per germline. V was cut by 2 bases and J by 3 bases, with 13 bases left in between. The CDR3 is made up of 16 amino acids. The CDR3 bases are TGTGCCAGCAGTGAATTGAACAGTATGGCTAATGAAAAACTGTTTTTT. Its protein product is CASSELNSMANEKLFF.